This T cell receptor beta chain appears in the sequencing data of a study of type 1 regulatory T cells (dated by TCRdb to the early 2020s). General notes on the study: The study characterized an in vitro protocol that generated a Tr1-enriched, alloantigen-specific CD4 T cell product named T-allo10. Patients with hematological malignancies who were receiving allogeneic hematopoietic stem cell transplantation were the group in which T-allo10 was being clinically evaluated. What the study reported, not specific to this receptor: Tr1 cells showed a more restricted TCR repertoire than non-Tr1 cells, which the study interpreted as alloantigen-induced clonal expansion.

Comments on this clonotype: The specificity of this receptor is unknown. Base qualities are not provided; no much larger clone lies one nucleotide away.

CDR1 and CDR2, looked up from the germline V gene, are MNHEY and SVGAGI. V and J are truncated by 2 bases and 3 bases respectively, leaving an intervening sequence of 7 bases. From the cysteine through the phenylalanine, the CDR3 covers 14 amino acids. Solely the CDR3 DNA is kept, with 42 bases framed from the first base. The instrument was an Illumina MiSeq. The public sequencing data were trimmed at Q25 with fastp and processed into clonotypes with MiXCR by TCRdb, which kept only in-frame beta chains. Identical CDR3 proteins give one entry, which carries the most common genes and DNA. The sample table holds more than 60,000 distinct CDR3 sequences, of which about 48% were seen once. Around 2.1% of the sample goes to the ten largest clones.

The source of this sequence is a human donor in good health. The material sequenced was cultured non-Tr1 T cells, either the whole culture or a sorted T cell fraction (not recorded which). The cell subset or site label for this specimen denotes: non-Tr1 population from the T-allo10 product. The V and J genes are TRBV6-5 and TRBJ2-2; no D gene can be assigned with confidence. The DNA sequence is TGTGCCAGCAGTTACGGGTTGTACACCGGGGAGCTGTTTTTT. Translation gives CASSYGLYTGELFF.